This T cell receptor (beta chain) originates from a study of Graves' ophthalmopathy and Graves' hyperthyroidism. Study-level background: The collection of peripheral blood took place at initial diagnosis, before any treatment.

RNA served as the template for amplifying TCR beta CDR3 regions. In the first round, RT-PCR was carried out with HTBI primers, and a multiplex PCR formed the second round. Each CDR3 protein gets one entry after TCRdb re-called the multiplex PCR reads with MiXCR. The table shows 57,000 or so distinct CDR3 sequences, with approximately 47% occurring only once. In regard to this clonotype: One end of the junction does not line up with germline, which may come from a read error.

Germline V gene lookup returns CDR1 ENHRY and CDR2 SYGVKD. The CDR3 extends over 16 amino acids. Sequenced: peripheral blood. The clonotype was recovered from an adult woman with Graves' ophthalmopathy. This chain links TRBV10-3 with TRBJ2-1, with D unresolved. CDR3 in DNA: TGTGCCTTCAGTGAGCCCCAGTGGGCAAGCTCCTACGAGCAGTTCTTC. Its translation is CAFSEPQWASSYEQFF.